Here is one T cell receptor (beta chain) with its context. Its specificity is unknown. These data originate in a study of cytomegalovirus exposure and HLA in healthy donors. Study details: Earlier findings included approximately 120 million unique TCR beta sequences obtained from roughly 200 million T cells. Study-level results: Reports described diagnosis of cytomegalovirus status by the classifier as highly specific and sensitive. Presence/absence analyses rested on an assumption that sequencing depth was roughly uniform across donors. A later analysis, which compared TCR beta chains of equal frequency, found the HLA-associated ones more clonally expanded.

Primers: 60 Vbeta forward and 13 Jbeta reverse. The table came from immunoSEQ multiplex PCR; TCRdb's copy has only in-frame clones and leaves some out. The sample has 150,000 to 200,000 clones, about four fifths seen once. Between the trimmed V and J ends, which lost 3 bases and 5 bases, there was a span of 8 bases. CDR1 and CDR2 (germline): WNHNN, SYGVQD (reference sequence). The CDR3 is 13 residues long. The chain has TRBV10-1 and TRBJ1-5, with D unclear. The clonotype originates from a girl aged 10-17 years in good health and CMV-seropositive. Sequenced sample: PBMCs. CDR3 coding DNA: TGCGCCAGCAGTGACAACCTAGATCAGCCCCAGCATTTT. Its protein product is CASSDNLDQPQHF.